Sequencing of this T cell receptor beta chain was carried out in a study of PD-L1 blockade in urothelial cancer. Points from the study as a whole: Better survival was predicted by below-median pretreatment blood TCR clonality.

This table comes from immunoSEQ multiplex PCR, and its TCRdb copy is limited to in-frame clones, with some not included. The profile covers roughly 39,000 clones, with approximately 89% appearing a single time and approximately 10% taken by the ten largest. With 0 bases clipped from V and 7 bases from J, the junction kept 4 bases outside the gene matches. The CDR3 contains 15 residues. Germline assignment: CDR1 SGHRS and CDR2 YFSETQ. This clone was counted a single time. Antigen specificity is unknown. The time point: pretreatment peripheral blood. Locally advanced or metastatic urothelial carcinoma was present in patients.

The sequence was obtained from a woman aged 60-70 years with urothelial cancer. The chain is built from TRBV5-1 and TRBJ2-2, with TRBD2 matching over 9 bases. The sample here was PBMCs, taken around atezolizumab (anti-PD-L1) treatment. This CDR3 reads CASSLGSGSIGELFF. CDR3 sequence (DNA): TGCGCCAGCAGCTTGGGTAGCGGGAGTATCGGGGAGCTGTTTTTT.